This T cell receptor (beta chain) was sequenced during a study of blood T cells in healthy people across ages. This clonotype was seen only once. The second PCR ran about 6 to 12 cycles with a sample-barcoded 5' primer and J-beta primers. MiXCR was run by TCRdb on the 5' RACE reads, yielding one entry per CDR3 protein. The sample consists of 700,000 to 800,000 distinct CDR3 sequences, approximately 39% of them appearing once. The V end lost 0 bases, the J end lost 5 bases, and 11 bases lay between the germline ends. CDR1 is SGDLS, CDR2 YYNGEE, per germline. The CDR3 contains 14 residues. The chain combines TRBV9 with TRBJ2-5; D perhaps matches TRBD2 (6 bases). Sequencing was performed on blood. This sequence was found in a woman aged 55-70 years in good health. The chain's CDR3 is CASSVERGGETQYF. The CDR3 nucleotides are TGTGCCAGCAGCGTAGAGAGGGGAGGCGAGACCCAGTACTTC.